This T cell receptor (beta chain) is from a study of control samples from healthy donors and cancer patients. The germline V gene encodes CDR1 MGHRA and CDR2 YSYEKL. This CDR3 spans 14 amino acids. Trimming took off 0 bases at V and 9 bases at J, with 9 bases between the two ends. TCRdb's table, derived via immunoSEQ multiplex PCR, lists solely in-frame clones and lacks some. The sample records around 85,000 clones, around 94% being singletons. The clonotype originates from a woman aged 18-30 years in good health. The chain carries TRBV4-1 and TRBJ1-6; D unresolved. Sequenced input: blood. The CDR3 is CASSQDKVSSPLHF. In DNA, the CDR3 is TGCGCCAGCAGCCAAGATAAAGTGAGTTCACCCCTCCACTTT.